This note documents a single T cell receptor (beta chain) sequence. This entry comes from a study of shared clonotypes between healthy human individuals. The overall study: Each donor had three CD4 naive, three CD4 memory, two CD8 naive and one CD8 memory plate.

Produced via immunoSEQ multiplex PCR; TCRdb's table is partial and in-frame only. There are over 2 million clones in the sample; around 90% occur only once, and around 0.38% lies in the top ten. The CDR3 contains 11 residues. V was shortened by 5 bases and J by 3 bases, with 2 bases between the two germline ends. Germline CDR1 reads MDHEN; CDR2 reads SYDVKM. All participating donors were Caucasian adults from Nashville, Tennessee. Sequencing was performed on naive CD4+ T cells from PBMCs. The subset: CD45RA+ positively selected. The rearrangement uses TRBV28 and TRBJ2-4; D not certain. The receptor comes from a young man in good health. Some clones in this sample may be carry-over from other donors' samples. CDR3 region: CASSGKNIQYF. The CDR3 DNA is TGTGCCAGCAGTGGCAAAAACATTCAGTACTTC.